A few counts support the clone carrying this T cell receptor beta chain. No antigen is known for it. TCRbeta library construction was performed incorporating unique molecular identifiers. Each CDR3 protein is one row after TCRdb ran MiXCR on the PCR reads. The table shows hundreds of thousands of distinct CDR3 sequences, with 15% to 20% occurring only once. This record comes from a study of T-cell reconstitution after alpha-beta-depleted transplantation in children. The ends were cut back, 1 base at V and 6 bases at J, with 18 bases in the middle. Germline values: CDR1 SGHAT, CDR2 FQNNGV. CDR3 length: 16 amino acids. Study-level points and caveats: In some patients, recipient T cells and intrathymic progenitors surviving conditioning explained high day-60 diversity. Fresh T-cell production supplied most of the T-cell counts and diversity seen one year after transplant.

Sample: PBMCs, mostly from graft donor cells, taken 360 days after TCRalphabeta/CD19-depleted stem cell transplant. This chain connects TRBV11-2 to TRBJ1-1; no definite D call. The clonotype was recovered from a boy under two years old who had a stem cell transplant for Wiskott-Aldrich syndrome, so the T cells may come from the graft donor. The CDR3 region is CASSLVFSQLVPEAFF. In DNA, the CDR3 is TGTGCCAGCAGCTTAGTTTTTAGCCAGCTTGTGCCTGAAGCTTTCTTT.